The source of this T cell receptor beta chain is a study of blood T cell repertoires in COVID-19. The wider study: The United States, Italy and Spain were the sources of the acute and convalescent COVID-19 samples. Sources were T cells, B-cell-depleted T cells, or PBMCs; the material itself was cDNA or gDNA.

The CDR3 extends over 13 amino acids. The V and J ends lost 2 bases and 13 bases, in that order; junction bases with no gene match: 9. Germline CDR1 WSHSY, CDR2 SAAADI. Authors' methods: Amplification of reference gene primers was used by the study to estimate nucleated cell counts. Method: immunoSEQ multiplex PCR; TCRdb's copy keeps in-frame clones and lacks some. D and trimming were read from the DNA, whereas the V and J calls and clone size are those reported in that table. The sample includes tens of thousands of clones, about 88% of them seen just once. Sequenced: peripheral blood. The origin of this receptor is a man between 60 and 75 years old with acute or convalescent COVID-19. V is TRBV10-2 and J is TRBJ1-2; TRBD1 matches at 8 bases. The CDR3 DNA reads TGCGCCAGCAGTGAGGTTACACAGGGGGGTAGCACCTTC. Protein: CASSEVTQGGSTF.